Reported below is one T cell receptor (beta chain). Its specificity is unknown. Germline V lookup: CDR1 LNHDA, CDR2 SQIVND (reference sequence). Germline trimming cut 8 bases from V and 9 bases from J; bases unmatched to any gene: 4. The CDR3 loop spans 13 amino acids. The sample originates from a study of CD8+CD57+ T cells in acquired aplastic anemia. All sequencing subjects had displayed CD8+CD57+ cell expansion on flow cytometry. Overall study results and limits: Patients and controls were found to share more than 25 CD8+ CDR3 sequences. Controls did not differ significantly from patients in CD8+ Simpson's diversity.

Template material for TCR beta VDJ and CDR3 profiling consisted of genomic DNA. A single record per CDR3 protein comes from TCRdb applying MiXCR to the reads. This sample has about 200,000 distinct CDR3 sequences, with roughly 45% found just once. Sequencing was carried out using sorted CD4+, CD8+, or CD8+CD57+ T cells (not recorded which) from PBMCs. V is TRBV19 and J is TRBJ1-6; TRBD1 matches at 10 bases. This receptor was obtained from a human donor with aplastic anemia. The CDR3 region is CASRTGGGSPLHF. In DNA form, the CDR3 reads TGTGCCAGTCGGACAGGGGGAGGTTCACCCCTCCACTTT.